Sequencing of this T cell receptor (beta chain) was carried out in a study of T-cell reconstitution after alpha-beta-depleted transplantation in children. Only a few counts were recorded for this clonotype. CDR1 LGHNA and CDR2 YNFKEQ come from the germline V gene. Losses at the gene ends were 0 bases for V and 4 bases for J; bases not matched to a gene: 6. CDR3 length: 16 amino acids. During its preparation, the TCRbeta library received unique molecular identifiers. In TCRdb, the PCR reads were re-called with MiXCR into one record per CDR3 protein. The sample has about 120,000 distinct CDR3 sequences; under 25% are singletons.

This sequence joins TRBV4-2 and TRBJ2-7, with 10 bases that match TRBD2. The clonotype comes from a male patient between 2 and 10 years old who had a stem cell transplant for chronic granulomatous disease, so the T cells may come from the graft donor. The sample consisted of PBMCs, mostly from graft donor cells, taken 180 days after TCRalphabeta/CD19-depleted stem cell transplant. The CDR3 is CASSQDSGRAQYEQYF. The CDR3 DNA follows: TGTGCCAGCAGCCAAGACAGCGGGAGGGCCCAGTACGAGCAGTACTTC.